A selection of T cell receptor beta chains follows, all from one sample in a study of blood T cell repertoires in COVID-19. Sequencing was performed with immunoSEQ multiplex PCR; in TCRdb, only in-frame clones are kept and a portion is missing. This sample has about 120,000 clones; around 86% occur once, and the top ten carry 10% to 12%. Material: peripheral blood. The receptor set was obtained from a woman in her 70s with COVID-19, enrolled during active disease. The CDR3 runs from the conserved cysteine through the conserved F or W.

V gene: TRBV28; CDR3 protein: CASSSRAMNTEAFF
V gene: TRBV5-1; CDR3 protein: CASSLGSSQRNEKLFF
V gene: TRBV28; CDR3 protein: CASSHPGTGTHEQYF
V gene: TRBV28; CDR3 protein: CASSRLLAGGPGQYF
V gene: TRBV2; CDR3 protein: CASISDRDDTEAFF
V gene: TRBV2; CDR3 protein: CASQAKRVEAFF
V gene: TRBV15; CDR3 protein: CATSRVPGQGMNQPQHF
V gene: TRBV19; CDR3 protein: CASRRTDQETQYF
V gene: TRBV6-6; CDR3 protein: CASSAETDRGYGYTF
V gene: TRBV28; CDR3 protein: CASSLRQGTMNTEAFF
V gene: TRBV2; CDR3 protein: CASSPDRDYGYTF
V gene: TRBV5-1; CDR3 protein: CASSLTGGNTIYF
V gene: TRBV3-1/TRBV3-2; CDR3 protein: CASSRGGDSYNSPLHF
V gene: TRBV5-6; CDR3 protein: CASSPDRGLYNSPLHF
V gene: TRBV30; CDR3 protein: CAWSVRRGTIQETQYF
V gene: TRBV7-2; CDR3 protein: CASSLLLPSMGNTIYF
V gene: TRBV5-5; CDR3 protein: CASSPGQGDEKLFF
V gene: TRBV2; CDR3 protein: CASSARGVTEAFF
V gene: TRBV3-1/TRBV3-2; CDR3 protein: CASSHLSLAGGYSSTDTQYF
V gene: TRBV2; CDR3 protein: CASSLAGNTGELFF
V gene: TRBV7-9; CDR3 protein: CASSLVPQTEAFF
V gene: TRBV4-1; CDR3 protein: CASSHATGFGGYTF
V gene: TRBV6-6; CDR3 protein: CASSQGQGANEQYF
V gene: TRBV5-4; CDR3 protein: CASSSLGLQGAGVLRGYTF
V gene: TRBV2; CDR3 protein: CASSASGLGKDEQFF
V gene: TRBV2; CDR3 protein: CASSEVARAGGEQYF
V gene: TRBV2; CDR3 protein: CASSEARLYTEAFF
V gene: TRBV6-1; CDR3 protein: CASSDMRRRVSNQPQHF
V gene: TRBV2; CDR3 protein: CASIGESQPQHF
V gene: TRBV7-9; CDR3 protein: CASSINPGAGGLGSPLHF
V gene: TRBV5-6; CDR3 protein: CASSLGGPRYNSPLHF
V gene: TRBV6-4; CDR3 protein: CASSDSKLAGENTGELFF
V gene: TRBV5-4; CDR3 protein: CASSSRKQGSYTEAFF
V gene: TRBV25-1; CDR3 protein: CASSEYSGLEETQYF
V gene: TRBV25-1; CDR3 protein: CASIGHSNQPQHF
V gene: TRBV12-3/TRBV12-4; CDR3 protein: CASSRSGANVLTF
V gene: TRBV29-1; CDR3 protein: CSVEWETRNEQFF
V gene: TRBV19; CDR3 protein: CASSQGANFPYEQYF
V gene: TRBV2; CDR3 protein: CASSEPTSGGPWEGNEQFF
V gene: TRBV5-6; CDR3 protein: CASSSWTGGTEAFF
V gene: TRBV5-6; CDR3 protein: CASSLEDRTNEKLFF
V gene: TRBV6-5; CDR3 protein: CASSAIGGSYEQYF
V gene: TRBV10-3; CDR3 protein: CAISESYSGNTIYF
V gene: TRBV4-2; CDR3 protein: CASSQDSYGYTF
V gene: TRBV7-9; CDR3 protein: CASSPSDRGPETQYF
V gene: TRBV6-6; CDR3 protein: CASSPYRGGQPQHF
V gene: TRBV19; CDR3 protein: CASTGRGTGAPNEQFF
V gene: TRBV28; CDR3 protein: CASSLGRNYGYTF
V gene: TRBV20-1; CDR3 protein: CSASRGIGTGELFF
V gene: TRBV28; CDR3 protein: CASKAGGTGWDEQFF
V gene: TRBV5-4; CDR3 protein: CASRRDRGRTEAFF
V gene: TRBV18; CDR3 protein: CASSPGQGGSHHGYTF
V gene: TRBV2; CDR3 protein: CASSEVLPGGQSNEKLFF